These T cell receptor beta chains were read from a single sample in a study of CD8+ T cells in alopecia areata. Measured with immunoSEQ multiplex PCR; TCRdb has only the in-frame clones, and not every one. Counted here are roughly 140,000 clones, roughly 80% occurring once; the ten biggest clones make up 20% to 25%. The source material was CD8+ T cells sorted from blood, sampled at week 4, from a patient treated with tofacitinib. All receptors come from a human donor with alopecia areata. CDR3s include the opening cysteine and the closing phenylalanine or tryptophan. The order of the fields is J gene, clone size, D gene, V gene, CDR3 protein, CDR3 DNA. A D gene is named only where the DNA matches it firmly. A clone size is listed for some rows: how often the clone was seen (once, few, many), or a class if it is expanded.

TRBJ2-5,NA,NA,TRBV7-9,CASSQQETQYF,TGTGCCAGCAGCCAACAAGAGACCCAGTACTTC
TRBJ1-2,NA,NA,TRBV7-9,CASSYAGNNYGYTF,TGTGCCAGCAGCTACGCGGGGAATAACTATGGCTACACCTTC
TRBJ1-2,once,NA,TRBV27,CASSPGMGNGYTF,TGTGCCAGCAGCCCTGGGATGGGGAATGGCTACACCTTC
TRBJ2-3,NA,NA,TRBV7-2,CASSFGGNTQYF,TGTGCCAGCAGCTTCGGGGGAAATACGCAGTATTTT
TRBJ1-5,NA,NA,TRBV19,CASKDLGSNQPQHF,TGTGCCAGTAAGGATCTGGGAAGCAATCAGCCCCAGCATTTT
TRBJ2-5,NA,NA,TRBV4-3,CASSQEYQQETQYF,TGCGCCAGCAGCCAAGAATACCAGCAAGAGACCCAGTACTTC
TRBJ2-2,once,NA,TRBV7-3,CASSLGVDTGELFF,TGTGCCAGCAGCTTAGGCGTGGACACCGGGGAGCTGTTTTTT
TRBJ1-3,NA,NA,TRBV18,CASSRPGTATGNTIYF,TGTGCCAGCTCACGTCCGGGGACCGCAACTGGAAACACCATATATTTT
TRBJ2-7,few,TRBD1,TRBV6-5,CASAQITGGWDEQYF,TGTGCCAGCGCTCAGATAACAGGGGGCTGGGACGAGCAGTACTTC
TRBJ1-5,NA,NA,TRBV7-2,CASRELDAGREPQHF,TGTGCCAGCAGGGAACTGGACGCCGGTAGGGAGCCCCAGCATTTT
TRBJ2-1,NA,TRBD2,TRBV19,CASSLAGGLNEQFF,TGTGCCAGTAGTCTAGCGGGGGGGTTGAATGAGCAGTTCTTC
TRBJ2-7,NA,NA,TRBV9,CASSVGTANYEQYF,TGTGCCAGCAGCGTAGGGACAGCTAACTACGAGCAGTACTTC
TRBJ2-7,NA,TRBD2,TRBV4-2,CASSPREGPYEQYF,TGTGCCAGCAGCCCAAGGGAGGGCCCCTACGAGCAGTACTTC
TRBJ2-7,NA,NA,TRBV7-9,CASSLGPGYEQYF,TGTGCCAGCAGCTTAGGTCCAGGCTACGAGCAGTACTTC
TRBJ2-3,NA,NA,TRBV6-9,CASSPCHREETDTQYF,TGTGCCAGCAGTCCCTGTCACAGGGAGGAAACAGATACGCAGTATTTT
TRBJ2-5,NA,NA,TRBV7-8,CASSLEVWQQETQYF,TGTGCCAGCAGCTTAGAGGTGTGGCAACAAGAGACCCAGTACTTC
TRBJ1-5,NA,NA,TRBV19,CASSPTSPEDLQPQHF,TGTGCCAGTAGTCCAACATCACCCGAGGACCTCCAGCCCCAGCATTTT
TRBJ2-7,NA,TRBD2,TRBV7-8,CASSLGPSGDYEQYF,TGTGCCAGCAGCTTAGGTCCTAGCGGGGACTACGAGCAGTACTTC
TRBJ2-1,once,NA,TRBV19,CASYNPPEQFF,TGTGCCAGTTATAATCCGCCTGAGCAGTTCTTC
TRBJ2-1,NA,NA,TRBV27,CASSLYPSRNEQFF,TGTGCCAGCAGTTTATACCCTTCGAGAAATGAGCAGTTCTTC
TRBJ2-3,few,NA,TRBV7-8,CASSLTDGDTQYF,TGTGCCAGCAGCTTAACAGACGGAGATACGCAGTATTTT
TRBJ1-2,NA,TRBD1,TRBV25-1,CASSVTGVYGYTF,TGTGCCAGCAGTGTGACAGGGGTCTATGGCTACACCTTC
TRBJ1-5,NA,NA,TRBV5-6,CASSLTGNQPQHF,TGTGCCAGCAGCTTGACAGGTAATCAGCCCCAGCATTTT
TRBJ1-3,NA,NA,TRBV29-1,CSVGGLSGNTIYF,TGCAGCGTTGGAGGTCTCTCTGGAAACACCATATATTTT
TRBJ2-7,NA,NA,TRBV6-4,CASSEGRGAYEQYF,TGTGCCAGCAGTGAGGGCAGGGGGGCCTACGAGCAGTACTTC
TRBJ2-7,once,NA,TRBV5-1,CASSLERDDEQYF,TGCGCCAGCAGCTTGGAAAGGGATGACGAGCAGTACTTC
TRBJ2-1,once,NA,TRBV4-1,CASSPPRRDEQFF,TGCGCCAGCAGCCCACCGCGTAGGGATGAGCAGTTCTTC
TRBJ2-7,NA,TRBD1,TRBV7-9,CASSTGTGGRSEQYF,TGTGCCAGCAGCACTGGGACAGGGGGTCGATCCGAGCAGTACTTC
TRBJ2-3,few,TRBD2,TRBV4-1,CASRRASGADTQYF,TGCGCCAGCAGGAGGGCTAGCGGGGCGGATACGCAGTATTTT
TRBJ1-1,once,NA,TRBV5-1,CASSLEAVNTEAFF,TGCGCCAGCAGCTTGGAAGCAGTAAACACTGAAGCTTTCTTT
TRBJ2-5,few,TRBD1,TRBV14,CASSLDRVYQETQYF,TGTGCCAGCAGCTTGGACAGGGTCTACCAAGAGACCCAGTACTTC
TRBJ2-7,NA,NA,TRBV27,CASSRTSTYEQYF,TGTGCCAGCTCTCGGACCTCAACCTACGAGCAGTACTTC
TRBJ2-4,NA,TRBD1,TRBV11-3,CASSGRTGGAENIQYF,TGTGCCAGCAGCGGACGGACAGGGGGCGCCGAAAACATTCAGTACTTC
TRBJ2-1,few,TRBD2,TRBV19,CASSSGGDYNEQFF,TGTGCCAGTTCGAGCGGGGGAGATTACAATGAGCAGTTCTTC
TRBJ2-3,NA,NA,TRBV5-1,CASSLASGGGSTDTQYF,TGCGCCAGCAGCTTAGCGTCGGGCGGCGGGAGCACAGATACGCAGTATTTT
TRBJ2-4,few,NA,TRBV6-5,CASSYLGLQNIQYF,TGTGCCAGCAGTTACTTAGGACTGCAAAACATTCAGTACTTC
TRBJ2-7,NA,TRBD1,TRBV7-9,CASNSKDREPYEQYF,TGTGCCAGCAACTCTAAGGACAGGGAGCCCTACGAGCAGTACTTC
TRBJ2-1,NA,NA,TRBV7-2,CASSLAQGYNEQFF,TGTGCCAGCAGCTTAGCGCAGGGCTACAATGAGCAGTTCTTC
TRBJ2-3,NA,TRBD2,TRBV4-2,CASSQERGGSTDTQYF,TGTGCCAGCAGCCAAGAGCGCGGGGGTAGCACAGATACGCAGTATTTT